Sequencing of this T cell receptor (beta chain) was carried out in a study of cytomegalovirus exposure and HLA in healthy donors (dated by TCRdb to 2016 to 2017). Notes on the research overall: The 666 repertoires of the first cohort and the 95 to 150 validation repertoires were produced on the same platform, according to a later analysis. To predict cytomegalovirus infection status, the study combined high-throughput TCR immunosequencing, statistical association of individual TCRs with disease status, and machine learning. The study aimed to test whether cataloging public T cell receptors could reveal signatures of past pathogen exposure. In addition to the first cohort of around 670 subjects, a separate validation cohort of 120 different subjects was used.

CDR1 and CDR2 (SGHRS, YFSETQ) derive from the germline V gene. Its CDR3 holds 16 amino acids, cysteine through phenylalanine. This entry keeps only the CDR3 DNA: 48 bases, framed from base 1. Trimming removed 4 bases from V and 3 bases from J; the gene matches leave 9 bases unexplained. The library was prepared using the immunoSEQ multiplex PCR assay. The published analysis was carried out like this. To diagnose cytomegalovirus status from the catalog of TCR beta chain sequences, a statistical classification framework was built. What TCRdb holds here is the immuneACCESS table cut down to in-frame rearrangements. Part of the clones is not present; checked against another copy, under half of the missing clones reflect an unresolved V gene, and the others are unexplained. The V and J calls and clone size were taken over from that table, and D and trimming were inferred from the DNA. The sample table lists 170,000 or so clones, about 86% of them with a count of one. The ten largest clones capture approximately 3% of the sample.

The donors belonged to the validation cohort of around 120 subjects, which was separate from the 666-subject first cohort. Details on this clone: Its target antigen remains unknown. No quality values exist for individual bases; no much larger clone is one base distant.

General findings and caveats noted by the study authors: According to the authors, the approach could potentially be generalized to other disease states and immunological phenotypes. Most TCR sequences were observed very rarely across donors, whereas some public TCRs were present in many individuals. The study listed over 150 TCR beta chains as associated with cytomegalovirus. Cytomegalovirus status was reported to be diagnosed by the classifier with high specificity and sensitivity in both the original and validation cohorts. Of the cluster scores, 90% to 95% were above 0 in a later analysis, which found that TCRs clustered in the first cohort also tended to co-occur in the approximately 120 validation repertoires. A few of the identified cytomegalovirus-associated TCR beta chains were confirmed in vitro to be specific for cytomegalovirus antigens. A later analysis had no HLA typing for the validation cohort, so co-occurrence there was scored across all 130 or so repertoires.

The receptor chain draws on TRBV5-1 and TRBJ2-2; the central 7 bases match TRBD2. Sequenced material: PBMCs. The TCR sequence derives from a woman between 18 and 29 years old in good health and CMV-seropositive. The DNA sequence is as follows: TGCGCCAGCAGCAGTGCCGGGACTACATACACCGGGGAGCTGTTTTTT. Its translation is CASSSAGTTYTGELFF.